This TCR beta chain was recovered during a study of chemoradiotherapy in HPV16-positive cancers. Study information: Candidate HPV-specific clones and shared TCR motifs came from a couple of HPV16-positive patients. Findings and limits, study-wide: Only two HPV16-positive patients supplied the functional HPV-specificity definition. Non-HPV-specific T cells did not expand in tumors during treatment, whereas candidate HPV-specific clones and E7-related motifs did. For HPV16-positive patients, expanding HPV-responsive T cells associated with longer recurrence-free survival.

To note about this clone: Antigen: not known.

CDR3 size: 14 residues. Between the trimmed V and J ends, which lost 3 bases and 4 bases, there was a span of 12 bases. Per the germline V gene, CDR1 is LNHNV and CDR2 is YYDKDF (reference sequence). Profiling relied on immunoSEQ multiplex PCR, and the TCRdb table lists in-frame clones only, not all of them. The data contain about 21,000 clones, approximately 83% of them singletons. This sequence originates from a human donor with HPV-associated anogenital cancer. The chain joins TRBV15 to TRBJ2-5, with D perhaps being TRBD1 or TRBD2 (6 bases each). The material sequenced was blood, taken from a patient who underwent chemoradiotherapy. CDR3 DNA sequence: TGTGCCACCAGCAGCGTGGGGGGCTCAGAGACCCAGTACTTC. This codes for CATSSVGGSETQYF.